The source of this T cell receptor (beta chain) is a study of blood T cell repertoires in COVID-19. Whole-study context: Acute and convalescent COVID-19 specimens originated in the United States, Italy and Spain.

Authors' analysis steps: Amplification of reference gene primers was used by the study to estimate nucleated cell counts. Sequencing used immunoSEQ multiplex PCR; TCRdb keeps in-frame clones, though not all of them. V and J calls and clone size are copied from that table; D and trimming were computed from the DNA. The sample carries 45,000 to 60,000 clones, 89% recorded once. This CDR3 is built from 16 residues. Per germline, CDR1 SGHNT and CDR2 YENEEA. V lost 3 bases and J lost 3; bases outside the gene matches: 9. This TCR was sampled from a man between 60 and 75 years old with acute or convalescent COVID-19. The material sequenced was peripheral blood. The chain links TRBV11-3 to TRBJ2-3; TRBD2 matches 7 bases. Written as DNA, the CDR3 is TGTGCCAGCAGCTTGGTGGCTAGCGGACCAACAGATACGCAGTATTTT. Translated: CASSLVASGPTDTQYF.